The present TCR beta chain was sequenced within a study of early T cells in non-severe SARS-CoV-2 infection. Study-wide background: Chains were unpaired, as sequencing was done on bulk RNA from unsorted whole blood.

Trimming cost V 2 bases and J 6 bases, with 10 bases left between them. The CDR3 loop spans 13 amino acids. Germline V gene lookup returns CDR1 SGHNT and CDR2 YENEEA. Attached unique molecular identifiers marked individual cDNA molecules. Each CDR3 protein gets one entry after TCRdb re-called the 5' RACE reads with MiXCR. The data hold 45,000 to 55,000 distinct CDR3 sequences, with around 9.1% observed a single time. This clonotype has at least ten counts. This chain links TRBV11-3 with TRBJ1-1, with D unclear. This receptor was obtained from an adult who was a healthcare worker with PCR-confirmed SARS-CoV-2 infection or an uninfected control (not recorded which). Sequencing input: whole blood. CDR3 residues: CASSLSPLAEAFF. CDR3 nucleotides: TGTGCCAGCAGCTTATCCCCTTTAGCTGAAGCTTTCTTT.